This T cell receptor beta chain is drawn from a study of regulatory T cells in long-lasting Graves disease. Study-wide findings and caveats: Persistent Graves' patients showed reduced TCR diversity versus newly diagnosed patients. With persistent disease, TRBV28, TRBJ1-2 and TRBJ2-5 were the favored segments.

Arm-PCR of CDR3 regions and iRepertoire HTBI primers were used to build TCR beta libraries. A single record per CDR3 protein comes from TCRdb applying MiXCR to the multiplex PCR reads. The table lists around 340,000 distinct CDR3 sequences, about 18% of them singletons. In its sample, this clonotype was seen a few times. The antigen is undetermined. The CDR3 is 14 residues long. The germline V gene encodes CDR1 PRHDT and CDR2 FYEKMQ (reference sequence). V lost 8 bases and J 3 bases, leaving 13 bases between the germline ends. As for time point: persistent/refractory GD, antithyroid drugs over 5 years with positive TRAb. PBMCs provided the RNA from which the TCR library was made.

The source is a female donor with Graves disease. The input for sequencing was peripheral blood mononuclear cells (PBMCs), taken when the disease was refractory, from a patient treated with antithyroid drugs. The genes are TRBV13 and TRBJ1-4, with no clear D. CDR3 sequence reads: CASRLGFANEKLFF. In DNA form, the CDR3 reads TGTGCCAGCCGCCTCGGGTTCGCTAATGAAAAACTGTTTTTT.